The clone carrying this T cell receptor (beta chain) appeared a few times. Its cognate antigen is unknown. Germline-derived CDR1 and CDR2 are SGHDN and FVKESK. The CDR3 consists of 12 residues. Trimming took 1 base from V and 6 from J, leaving 6 bases between them. The study ran its PCR with 60 Vbeta and 13 Jbeta primers. Method: immunoSEQ multiplex PCR; TCRdb's copy keeps in-frame clones and lacks some. Here the sample spans 99,000 or so clones, about 13% being singletons. The data derive from a study of cytomegalovirus exposure and HLA in healthy donors. Findings of the study overall: Presence/absence comparisons presumed near-even sequencing depth among donors. In a later analysis, compared with equally common non-associated chains, HLA-associated beta chains were more expanded. As was reported, the classifier diagnosed cytomegalovirus status with high specificity and sensitivity.

The receptor was isolated from a middle-aged man in good health and CMV-seropositive. Material for sequencing was PBMCs. V usage is TRBV14 and J usage is TRBJ1-1, with D hard to call. CDR3 sequence (DNA): TGTGCCAGCAGCCAAGGTGGCCCTGAAGCTTTCTTT. This translates into CASSQGGPEAFF.